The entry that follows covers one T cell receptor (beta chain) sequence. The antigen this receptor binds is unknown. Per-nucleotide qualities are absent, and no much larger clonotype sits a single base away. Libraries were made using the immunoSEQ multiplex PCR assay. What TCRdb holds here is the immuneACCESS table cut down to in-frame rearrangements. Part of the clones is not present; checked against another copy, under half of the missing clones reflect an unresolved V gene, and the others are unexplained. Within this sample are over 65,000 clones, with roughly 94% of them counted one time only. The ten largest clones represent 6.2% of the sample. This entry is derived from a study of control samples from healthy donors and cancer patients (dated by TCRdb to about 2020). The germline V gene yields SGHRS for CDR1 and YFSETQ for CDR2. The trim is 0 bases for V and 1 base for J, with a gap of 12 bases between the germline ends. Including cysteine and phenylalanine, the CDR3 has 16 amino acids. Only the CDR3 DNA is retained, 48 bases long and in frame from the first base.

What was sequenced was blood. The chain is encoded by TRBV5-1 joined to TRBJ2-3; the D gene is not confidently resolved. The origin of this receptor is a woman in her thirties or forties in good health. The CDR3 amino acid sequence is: CASSLGISGGTDTQYF. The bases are TGCGCCAGCAGCTTGGGTATTTCGGGCGGCACAGATACGCAGTATTTT.